The rows below give T cell receptor beta chains drawn from one sample of a study of OX40 agonist ivuxolimab in advanced cancers. The method was immunoSEQ multiplex PCR; TCRdb's version includes in-frame clones alone and lacks a portion of them. Here the sample spans about 69,000 clones, about 90% being singletons. The sample was CD4+ or CD8+ T cells sorted from blood, taken in a trial of the OX40 agonist ivuxolimab. The receptors here all came from an adult with an advanced solid tumor such as melanoma, head and neck, liver or kidney cancer. CDR3s include the opening cysteine and the closing phenylalanine or tryptophan. D genes are given only for firm matches. Rows may omit the clone size; those that give it use once, few, many or a size class.

v_gene	j_gene	d_gene	abundance	CDR3nt	CDR3aa
TRBV5-1	TRBJ2-2	TRBD2	-	TGCGCCAGCAGCTTCCCCGGGACTAGCGGGAGGGCGAACACCGGGGAGCTGTTTTTT	CASSFPGTSGRANTGELFF
TRBV7-3	TRBJ2-1	TRBD2	-	TGTGCCAGCAGCTCCCCCGGACTAGCGGGAGGATCTGAGCAGTTCTTC	CASSSPGLAGGSEQFF
TRBV10-3	TRBJ2-2	-	-	TGTGCCATCAGTGACTCAGCTAACACCGGGGAGCTGTTTTTT	CAISDSANTGELFF
TRBV10-1	TRBJ2-5	-	once	TGCGCCAGCAGCGAGGGGGTCCTCCAAGAGACCCAGTACTTC	CASSEGVLQETQYF
TRBV28	TRBJ1-2	-	-	TGTGCCAGCAGTTTACCGGGGGCGCTTGGCTACACCTTC	CASSLPGALGYTF
TRBV6-1	TRBJ2-4	-	-	TGTGCCAGCAGTGATATTTACATTCAGTACTTC	CASSDIYIQYF
TRBV4-1	TRBJ1-1	-	-	TGCGCCAGCAGCCTGGGACACTCGAACACTGAAGCTTTCTTT	CASSLGHSNTEAFF
TRBV28	TRBJ1-6	-	-	TGTGCCAGTTCCGGGACGGTCGCTTCACCCCTCCACTTT	CASSGTVASPLHF
TRBV15	TRBJ2-3	-	-	TGTGCCACCAGCAGAGCCCAGCAGACAGATACGCAGTATTTT	CATSRAQQTDTQYF
TRBV5-1	TRBJ2-7	TRBD1	-	TGCGCCAGCAGCTTGGGACAGGGTCGGTACGAGCAGTACTTC	CASSLGQGRYEQYF
TRBV28	TRBJ1-2	TRBD1	once	TGTGCCAGCATCAAAAGCCGGGGACAGGAGATCGGGAACTATGGCTACACCTTC	CASIKSRGQEIGNYGYTF
TRBV10-3	TRBJ1-1	-	-	TGTGCCATCAGTGATCTAGGACGGGGTAAAGCTGAAGCTTTCTTT	CAISDLGRGKAEAFF
TRBV5-1	TRBJ1-5	-	-	TGCGCCAGCAGCTTGGGTAATATAAGCAATCAGCCCCAGCATTTT	CASSLGNISNQPQHF
TRBV20-1	TRBJ2-7	-	-	TGCAGTGCTATAGACAGCTACGAGCAGTACTTC	CSAIDSYEQYF
TRBV18	TRBJ2-6	-	-	TGTGCCAGCTCACCACCCGGAACTCTTGGGGCCAACGTCCTGACTTTC	CASSPPGTLGANVLTF
TRBV5-1	TRBJ2-3	TRBD1	-	TGCGCCAGCAGCCCCCGGACAGGGGAGTTCCCTCTGGGGGCCGCGAATACGCAGTATTTT	CASSPRTGEFPLGAANTQYF
TRBV27	TRBJ2-1	-	few	TGTGCCAGCAGTTTGAGCCATAGAAATGAGCAGTTCTTC	CASSLSHRNEQFF
TRBV7-3	TRBJ1-2	-	few	TGTGCCAGCAGCCTCGGCGGGCATGGCTACACCTTC	CASSLGGHGYTF
TRBV7-9	TRBJ1-5	TRBD1	-	TGTGCCAGCAGCTTAGGGACAGGGAATCAGCCCCAGCATTTT	CASSLGTGNQPQHF
TRBV18	TRBJ2-2	TRBD2	-	TGTGCCAGCTCACCCCGGGGGAACGCGGGAGGCACGAACACCGGGGAGCTGTTTTTT	CASSPRGNAGGTNTGELFF
TRBV15	TRBJ2-5	TRBD2	-	TGTGCCACCAGCAGAGACCTACCAGGACTAGCGAGACTTAAAGAGACCCAGTACTTC	CATSRDLPGLARLKETQYF
TRBV19	TRBJ1-4	-	-	TGTGCCAGTAGTATAGTTGGGTCAGGGGAAGAAAAACTGTTTTTT	CASSIVGSGEEKLFF
TRBV5-1	TRBJ1-2	-	once	TGCGCCAGCAGCTTGGCAGCAGGCTTGAATGGCTACACCTTC	CASSLAAGLNGYTF
TRBV9	TRBJ1-1	-	-	TGTGCCAGCAGCTCGGGACAGAACACTGAAGCTTTCTTT	CASSSGQNTEAFF
TRBV18	TRBJ2-5	-	-	TGTGCCAGCTCACCACCCGGGGAGACCCAGTACTTC	CASSPPGETQYF
TRBV10-3	TRBJ1-1	-	-	TGTGCCATCAGCGGAAGTTCGGGCATGGGGGAAGGCACTGAAGCTTTCTTT	CAISGSSGMGEGTEAFF
TRBV28	TRBJ2-7	-	-	TGTGCCAGCAGGTCAGGGGAGATTGGCGAGCAGTACTTC	CASRSGEIGEQYF
TRBV6-5	TRBJ1-6	-	medium-sized	TGTGCCAGCAGTTATGTTCTTGGGGTGTCCTCACCCCTCCACTTT	CASSYVLGVSSPLHF
TRBV5-5	TRBJ2-5	TRBD2	-	TGTGCCAGCAGCTCGCCACCCCTAGCGGCTGGGCAAGAGACCCAGTACTTC	CASSSPPLAAGQETQYF